One sample yielded the 15 T cell receptor beta chains listed below, sequenced in a study of cytomegalovirus exposure and HLA in healthy donors. PCR was performed using 60 Vbeta and 13 Jbeta primers. Here immunoSEQ multiplex PCR was the method, and the copy in TCRdb shows in-frame clones only, minus some. The sample has around 130,000 clones, around 70% seen once. The sequenced sample consisted of PBMCs. The receptors stem from a young man in good health and CMV-seronegative.

The chain recombines TRBV6-5 with TRBJ2-1, with D unclear. The CDR3 has 13 amino acids. V lost 6 bases to trimming and J lost 0 bases, with 6 bases between them. The V gene's germline CDR1 is MNHEY and CDR2 SVGAGI. The CDR3 spells CASRASSYNEQFF. Here the CDR3 DNA reads TGTGCCAGCAGAGCAAGCTCCTACAATGAGCAGTTCTTC.

The chain has TRBV19 and TRBJ2-5; TRBD2 agrees at 8 bases. Gene TRBJ2-7 matches the end of the DNA better, so the J call may be wrong. The germline V gene has CDR1 LNHDA and CDR2 SQIVND (reference sequence). This CDR3 region has 16 residues. This CDR3 reads CASSMESGRASYEQYF. DNA for the CDR3: TGTGCCAGTAGTATGGAATCCGGGAGGGCCTCGTACGAGCAGTACTTC.

J is TRBJ1-1 and V is TRBV6-6, with D perhaps TRBD1 (6 bases). This CDR3 has 13 amino acids. Germline lookup yields CDR1 MNHNY and CDR2 SVGAGI (reference sequence). The CDR3 DNA follows: TGTGCTGTGTATAGGACAGCTAACACTGAAGCTTTCTTT. Its protein is CAVYRTANTEAFF.

Only a few counts were recorded for this clone. The J gene is TRBJ2-7, the V gene TRBV18, with D possibly matching TRBD2 (5 bases). This CDR3 is built from 14 residues. Deletions cut 3 bases from V and 2 bases from J, with 11 bases between. Per germline, CDR1 KGHSH and CDR2 LQKENI. CDR3 bases: TGTGCCAGCTCACCCCGGGGTAATCCCTACGAGCAGTACTTC. Protein: CASSPRGNPYEQYF.

The sample holds a few counts of this clone. The chain is built from TRBV19 and TRBJ2-4; tentatively, D is TRBD1 (5 bases). This CDR3 region has 14 residues. The ends were cut back, 2 bases at V and 1 base at J, with 6 bases in the middle. The germline gives CDR1 LNHDA, CDR2 SQIVND (reference sequence). Here the CDR3 DNA reads TGTGCCAGTAGTATACAGGGCGCCAAAAACATTCAGTACTTC. Protein: CASSIQGAKNIQYF.

J is TRBJ2-2 and V is TRBV5-1; 8 nucleotides align to TRBD2. The CDR3 runs to 16 residues. The V and J ends lost 1 base and 4 bases, in that order; junction bases with no gene match: 6. Germline V lookup: CDR1 SGHRS, CDR2 YFSETQ. This CDR3 reads CASSLQAGDATGELFF. Written as DNA, the CDR3 is TGCGCCAGCAGCTTGCAAGCGGGAGACGCCACCGGGGAGCTGTTTTTT.

The chain links TRBV28 to TRBJ1-5; TRBD1 agrees at 9 bases. J was trimmed by 6 bases and V by 0 bases; bases with no gene match: 6. Germline V gene sequence: CDR1 MDHEN, CDR2 SYDVKM. The CDR3 covers 16 residues. CDR3 in amino acids: CASSLWGQGSGQPQHF. The CDR3 DNA follows: TGTGCCAGCAGTTTATGGGGACAGGGTTCTGGTCAGCCCCAGCATTTT.

As to this clone: At one end, the junction sequence differs from germline, possibly due to a read error. The same CDR3 arises from other DNA sequences in this sample as well. V usage is TRBV4-3 and J usage is TRBJ1-6; 7 positions match TRBD1. The CDR3 covers 20 residues. CDR1 is LGHNA, CDR2 YSLEER, per germline. DNA for the CDR3: TGCGCCAGCAGCGCACTCCCCCGGACAGGACAAACCCCGCATAATTCGCCCCTCCACTTT. It is translated as CASSALPRTGQTPHNSPLHF.

The chain is built from TRBV7-9 and TRBJ1-4; 7 bases are shared with TRBD1. The junction had 14 bases not matched to a gene; V was cut back by 5 bases and J by 5 bases. The CDR3 length is 17 residues. Germline CDR1 SEHNR, CDR2 FQNEAQ (reference sequence). The CDR3 spells CASSTTQDRPGNEKLFF. The CDR3 DNA is TGTGCCAGCAGCACGACCCAGGACAGGCCCGGGAATGAAAAACTGTTTTTT. Variable domain in full (rest from reference TRBV7-9 and TRBJ1-4): DTGVSQNPRHKITKRGQNVTFRCDPISEHNRLYWYRQTLGQGPEFLTYFQNEAQLEKSRLLSDRFSAERPKGSFSTLEIQRTEQGDSAMYLCASSTTQDRPGNEKLFFGSGTQLSVL.

Only one count was recorded for this clone. The rearrangement links TRBV4-1 to TRBJ1-2, with 9 bases aligning to TRBD1. After removal of 1 base from V and 13 bases from J, the junction contained 13 bases not matched to a gene. The CDR3 has 15 amino acids. Per germline, CDR1 MGHRA and CDR2 YSYEKL. CDR3: CASSQADRGLWSLTF. The CDR3 DNA sequence: TGCGCCAGCAGCCAAGCCGACAGGGGGTTATGGAGTCTCACCTTC.

This chain links TRBV5-6 with TRBJ2-5; D possibly corresponds to TRBD1 (6 bases). V dropped 3 bases and J dropped 4 bases, with 16 bases sitting between them. Germline V lookup: CDR1 SGHDT, CDR2 YYEEEE. There are 15 residues in the CDR3. For the CDR3, the DNA is TGTGCCAGCAGCTCACTAGAGGGGGACGTAGAGACCCAGTACTTC. As protein: CASSSLEGDVETQYF.

This clone was observed a single time. J is TRBJ2-7 and V is TRBV5-1; 10 nucleotides line up with TRBD2. CDR1 is SGHRS and CDR2 is YFSETQ in the germline V gene. Trimming removed 4 bases from V and 0 bases from J; junction bases left unmatched: 4. The CDR3 consists of 15 residues. The CDR3 nucleotides read TGCGCCAGCAGCCAGGTAGCGGGGGGCTCCTACGAGCAGTACTTC. This gives the protein CASSQVAGGSYEQYF.

V and J are TRBV29-1 and TRBJ1-1; D is perhaps TRBD1 (6 bases). Germline V gene lookup returns CDR1 SQVTM and CDR2 ANQGSEA. V was trimmed by 6 bases and J by 3 bases, leaving 14 bases between them. CDR3 length equals 13 residues. CDR3 amino acids: CSVAGTYDTEAFF. CDR3 sequence (DNA): TGCAGCGTGGCTGGGACATATGACACTGAAGCTTTCTTT.

The rearrangement joins TRBV4-2 to TRBJ2-7; 11 bases map to TRBD2. Germline assignment: CDR1 LGHNA and CDR2 YNFKEQ. The CDR3 runs to 17 residues. Germline trimming cut 0 bases from V and 3 bases from J; bases unmatched to any gene: 7. The chain's CDR3 is CASSQDVPSGRLYEQYF. In DNA form, the CDR3 reads TGTGCCAGCAGCCAAGACGTCCCTAGCGGGAGGCTCTACGAGCAGTACTTC.

The V call is TRBV7-3, the J call TRBJ2-1, with 8 bases matching TRBD2. The CDR3 loop spans 17 amino acids. Germline V gene lookup returns CDR1 SGHTA and CDR2 FQGTGA. The J segment lost 0 bases and the V segment lost 5 bases, leaving 9 bases of the junction unmatched. The CDR3 loop reads CASSPISGTSSYNEQFF. Written as DNA, the CDR3 is TGTGCCAGCAGCCCCATCTCGGGGACTAGCTCCTACAATGAGCAGTTCTTC.